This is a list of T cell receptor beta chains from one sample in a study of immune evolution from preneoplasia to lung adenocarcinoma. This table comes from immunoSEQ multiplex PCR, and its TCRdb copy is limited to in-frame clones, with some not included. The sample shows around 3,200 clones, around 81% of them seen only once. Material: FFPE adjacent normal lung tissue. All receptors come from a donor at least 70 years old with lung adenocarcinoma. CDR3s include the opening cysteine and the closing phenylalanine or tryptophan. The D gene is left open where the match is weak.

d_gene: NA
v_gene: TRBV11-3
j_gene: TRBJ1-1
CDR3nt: TGTGCCAGCAGCCAAGATGAGAACACTGAAGCTTTCTTT
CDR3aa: CASSQDENTEAFF

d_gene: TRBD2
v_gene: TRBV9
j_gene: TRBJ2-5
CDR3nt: TGTGCCAGCAGCGTAGGCCCCGGGCTAGCGGGAGGGATGGAGACCCAGTACTTC
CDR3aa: CASSVGPGLAGGMETQYF

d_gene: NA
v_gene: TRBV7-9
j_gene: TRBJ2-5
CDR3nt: TGTGCCAGCAGCTCCTGGTCGCAAAAAGAGACCCAGTACTTC
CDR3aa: CASSSWSQKETQYF

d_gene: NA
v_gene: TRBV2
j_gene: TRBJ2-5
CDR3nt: TGTGCCAGCAGTGGGGGGCTGCCAGAGACCCAGTACTTC
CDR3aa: CASSGGLPETQYF

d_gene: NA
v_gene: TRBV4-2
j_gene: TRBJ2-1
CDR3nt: TGTGCCAGCAGCCAAGATTCCCACTATAGCTCCTACAATGAGCAGTTCTTC
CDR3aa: CASSQDSHYSSYNEQFF

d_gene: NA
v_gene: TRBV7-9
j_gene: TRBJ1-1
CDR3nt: TGTGCCAGCAGCCCTCGGGACGGGGGGCAGAACACTGAAGCTTTCTTT
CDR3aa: CASSPRDGGQNTEAFF

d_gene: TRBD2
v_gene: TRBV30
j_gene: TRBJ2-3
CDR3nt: TGTGCCTGGAGTGCGGGACTAGCGGGAGTCGCAGATACGCAGTATTTT
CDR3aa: CAWSAGLAGVADTQYF

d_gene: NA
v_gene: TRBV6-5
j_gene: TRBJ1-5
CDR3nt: TGTGCCAGCAGTTACGCCCCCACAGATCAGCCCCAGCATTTT
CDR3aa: CASSYAPTDQPQHF

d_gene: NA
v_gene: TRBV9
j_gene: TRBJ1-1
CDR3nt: TGTGCCAGCAGCGTAGGAGTAGAGATGAACACTGAAGCTTTCTTT
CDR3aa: CASSVGVEMNTEAFF

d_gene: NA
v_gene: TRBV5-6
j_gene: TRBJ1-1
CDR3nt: TGTGCCAGCATCCGACAGGCGCAAGTATACATGAACACTGAAGCTTTCTTT
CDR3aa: CASIRQAQVYMNTEAFF

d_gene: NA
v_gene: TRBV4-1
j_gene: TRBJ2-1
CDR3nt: TGCGCCAGCAGCCAATCTGTGAGAAATGAGCAGTTCTTC
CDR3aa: CASSQSVRNEQFF

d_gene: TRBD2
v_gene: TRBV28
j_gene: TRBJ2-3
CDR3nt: TGTGCCAGCAGTTTCCTAGCGGGAACAGATACGCAGTATTTT
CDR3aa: CASSFLAGTDTQYF

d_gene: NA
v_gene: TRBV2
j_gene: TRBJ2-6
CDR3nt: TGTGCCAGCAGGGACTCTGGGGCCAACGTCCTGACTTTC
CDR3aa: CASRDSGANVLTF

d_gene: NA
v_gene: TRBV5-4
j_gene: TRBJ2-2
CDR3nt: TGTGCCAGCAGCGCTCGTGGCATCTCCACCGGGGAGCTGTTTTTT
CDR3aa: CASSARGISTGELFF

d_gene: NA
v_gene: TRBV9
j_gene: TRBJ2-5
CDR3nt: TGTGCCAGCAGCGTAGGGGGGGAAGAGACCCAGTACTTC
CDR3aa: CASSVGGEETQYF

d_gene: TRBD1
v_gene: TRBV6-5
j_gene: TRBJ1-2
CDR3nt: TGTGCCAGCAGCTACAGGGGCGTGCGGGGCTATGGCTACACCTTC
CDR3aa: CASSYRGVRGYGYTF

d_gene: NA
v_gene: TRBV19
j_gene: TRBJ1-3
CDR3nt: TGTGCCAGTAAGCCCAGGGTATCTGGAAACACCATATATTTT
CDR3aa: CASKPRVSGNTIYF

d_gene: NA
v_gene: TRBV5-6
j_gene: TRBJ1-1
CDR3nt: TGTGCCAGCAGCTTGCTGGTCCCTGGAACGAACACTGAAGCTTTCTTT
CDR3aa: CASSLLVPGTNTEAFF

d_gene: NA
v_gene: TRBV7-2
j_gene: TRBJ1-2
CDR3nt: TGTGCCAGCAGCCTTGCCAGAAATGGCTACACCTTC
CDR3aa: CASSLARNGYTF

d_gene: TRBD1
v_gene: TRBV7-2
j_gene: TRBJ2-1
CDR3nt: TGTGCCAGCAGCCGCCACGCCCCTACGGGACAGGGAAACAATGAGCAGTTCTTC
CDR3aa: CASSRHAPTGQGNNEQFF